This T cell receptor (beta chain) was profiled in a study of shared clonotypes between healthy human individuals. Study in general: A few men and two women, aged 18 to 49, were donors. Study findings and constraints: Some naive CD4 clonotypes, roughly 5%, turned up in common across several donors.

Between the trimmed V and J ends, which lost 0 bases and 0 bases, there was a span of 9 bases. The CDR3 spans 15 residues. Germline CDR1 is SGHNT and CDR2 is YYREEE (reference sequence). Data came from immunoSEQ multiplex PCR; TCRdb stores just in-frame clones and leaves some out. The profile shows roughly 2.5 million clones, 90% to 95% of them singletons. A word on this clone: Its specificity is unknown.

Splitting the CD4+ cells yielded a CD45RA+ naive subset and a CD45RA-negative memory subset. The TCR originated in a man aged 18 to 30 in good health. Sample: naive CD4+ T cells sorted from blood. Subset meaning: CD45RA+ positively selected. The V and J genes are TRBV5-4 and TRBJ1-1, with D possibly TRBD1 on 5 matching bases. The CDR3 spells CASSLVGTMNTEAFF. CDR3 coding DNA: TGTGCCAGCAGCTTGGTGGGGACCATGAACACTGAAGCTTTCTTT.